These 3 T cell receptor beta chains originate from one sample sequenced in a study of T cells after yellow fever vaccination. TCRdb independently ran MiXCR on the 5' RACE reads; one entry per CDR3 protein. The sample shows a few hundred thousand distinct CDR3 sequences, 8% to 9.5% of them seen only once. Specimen: PBMCs, collected 45 days after the first yellow fever vaccination. Receptor source: a man younger than 35 who received the YFV17D yellow fever vaccine.

V usage is TRBV7-2 and J usage is TRBJ2-3, with 8 bases fitting TRBD2. The V gene end was trimmed by 6 bases and the J gene end by 1 base; junction bases not matched to a gene: 12. The V gene's germline CDR1 is SGHTA and CDR2 FQGNSA. CDR3 length: 17 amino acids. CDR3 residues: CASSRRPPGGGTDTQYF. The CDR3 bases are TGTGCCAGCAGTCGAAGACCCCCCGGGGGGGGCACAGATACGCAGTATTTT.

This sequence joins TRBV19 and TRBJ1-5; a possible D gene is TRBD1 (5 bases). CDR1 and CDR2 (germline): LNHDA, SQIVND (reference sequence). The ends were cut back, 10 bases at V and 5 bases at J, with 21 bases in the middle. The CDR3 covers 15 residues. CDR3: CAKPPWDEDDQPQHF. The CDR3 DNA is TGTGCCAAACCCCCTTGGGACGAAGACGATCAGCCCCAGCATTTT.

The chain couples TRBV5-6 to TRBJ1-2; no clear D gene. Germline lookup yields CDR1 SGHDT and CDR2 YYEEEE. V was cut by 1 base and J by 4 bases, with 8 bases left in between. The CDR3 has 13 amino acids. The DNA for the CDR3 is TGTGCCAGCAGCTTGTCACAGTCCTATGGCTACACCTTC. Its translation is CASSLSQSYGYTF.